This T cell receptor beta chain emerged from a study of CD8 T cells in ankylosing spondylitis. For TCR beta, libraries came from quantitative 5'-RACE with molecular barcodes. TCRdb reanalysed the 5' RACE reads using MiXCR and keeps one entry per CDR3 protein. The sample holds some 150,000 distinct CDR3 sequences, around 45% seen once. Turning to this clonotype: Its antigen is unknown.

The study, taken as a whole, reports: Disease-linked clones reportedly showed significant enrichment in matched ankylosing spondylitis synovial fluid. Disease-linked clones were found to be CD8+ and relatively rare in peripheral blood. Within ankylosing spondylitis blood, a TCR beta motif made up of seven to nine highly homologous variants appeared to be characteristic.

The TCR sequence derives from a male donor with ankylosing spondylitis. Sequencing input: synovial fluid, either unsorted or a sorted T cell fraction (not recorded which).

CDR3: CSLLSGLINTEAFF. The CDR3 nucleotides read TGCAGCCTACTAAGTGGGCTGATCAACACTGAAGCTTTCTTT. V usage is TRBV29-1 and J usage is TRBJ1-1, with D uncertain. The germline V gene encodes CDR1 SQVTM and CDR2 ANQGSEA. The CDR3 covers 14 residues. Trimming pared 8 bases from V and 2 bases from J, leaving 18 bases between.